This T cell receptor (beta chain) derives from a study of blood T cell repertoires in COVID-19. The assay was immunoSEQ multiplex PCR, and TCRdb's table has in-frame clones only and misses some. The sample gives around 63,000 clones, 70% to 90% of which show up once; 6% to 8.5% is in the top ten. The CDR3 runs to 16 residues. V trimming: 2 bases; J trimming: 2 bases; junction bases outside the gene matches: 6. From germline, CDR1 is KGHSH and CDR2 LQKENI. V and J are TRBV18 and TRBJ2-7, with 10 bases aligning to TRBD1. The sequencing sample was made of peripheral blood. The source of this sequence is a man aged 55 to 70 with acute or convalescent COVID-19. The CDR3 coding sequence is TGTGCCAGCTCACCAGCGGGACAGGGGATTGCCTACGAGCAGTACTTC. It yields the protein CASSPAGQGIAYEQYF.